The next 11 T cell receptor beta chains were all read from a single sample in a study of monozygotic twins with inflammatory bowel disease. TCRdb reworked the 5' RACE reads into one entry per CDR3 protein, no DNA. This repertoire includes approximately 400,000 distinct CDR3 sequences. Sequenced input: blood. These receptors originate from a human donor with ulcerative colitis or Crohn's disease, or a healthy co-twin of an affected twin (not recorded which).

This chain uses TRBV7-6 with TRBJ2-5; TCRdb calls TRBD2, which cannot be checked without DNA. CDR3 length equals 17 residues. The germline gives CDR1 SGHVS, CDR2 FNYEAQ. The CDR3 protein is CASSLGGSGLYQETQYF.

This chain joins TRBV15 and TRBJ2-1; TCRdb's assignment of TRBD2 cannot be checked, as there is no DNA. The length of the CDR3 is 18 residues. Germline V gene lookup returns CDR1 LNHNV and CDR2 YYDKDF (reference sequence). The CDR3 loop reads CATSRGRVTSGRGSEQFF.

CDR3 residues: CASSNPPGTDTQYF. This chain connects TRBV3-1 to TRBJ2-3; TCRdb lists TRBD1, though no DNA is available to test this call. There are 14 residues in the CDR3. Germline CDR1 LGHDT, CDR2 YNNKEL (reference sequence).

The rearrangement joins TRBV7-8 to TRBJ2-7. This CDR3 comprises 13 residues. Per germline, CDR1 SGHVS and CDR2 FQNEAQ. CDR3 protein: CASSSDTSYEQYF. The full variable domain, its missing parts supplied by reference TRBV7-8 and TRBJ2-7, is GAGVSQSPRYKVAKRGQDVALRCDPISGHVSLFWYQQALGQGPEFLTYFQNEAQLDKSGLPSDRFFAERPEGSVSTLKIQRTQQEDSAVYLCASSSDTSYEQYFGPGTRLTVT.

The chain recombines TRBV2 with TRBJ2-4; without DNA, the TCRdb call of TRBD2 cannot be checked. The CDR3 runs 14 residues. Per the germline V gene, CDR1 is SNHLY and CDR2 is FYNNEI. CDR3 loop: CASSEGGGINIQYF.

CDR3: CASGRGNANTGELFF. This chain connects TRBV5-1 to TRBJ2-2; TCRdb names TRBD1, which stays unverified in the absence of DNA. Germline assignment: CDR1 SGHRS and CDR2 YFSETQ. There are 15 residues in the CDR3.

This sequence joins TRBV28 and TRBJ2-1; TCRdb designates TRBD2, a call that cannot be tested without DNA. Germline CDR1 reads MDHEN; CDR2 reads SYDVKM. CDR3 length equals 16 residues. CDR3: CASSSLAGVSYNEQFF. Looking up the rest from reference TRBV28 and TRBJ2-1 gives the full variable domain: DVKVTQSSRYLVKRTGEKVFLECVQDMDHENMFWYRQDPGLGLRLIYFSYDVKMKEKGDIPEGYSVSREKKERFSLILESASTNQTSMYLCASSSLAGVSYNEQFFGPGTRLTVL.

This rearrangement joins TRBV5-6 to TRBJ2-2. Germline assignment: CDR1 SGHDT and CDR2 YYEEEE. There are 15 residues in the CDR3. The CDR3 loop reads CVSSYQSGNTGELFF.

The rearrangement links TRBV3-1 to TRBJ2-7. The CDR3 is 13 amino acids. Germline V gene lookup returns CDR1 LGHDT and CDR2 YNNKEL (reference sequence). The CDR3 spells CASSQGGSPEQYF.

The chain employs TRBV11-3 and TRBJ2-3; as DNA is missing, the TRBD1 call by TCRdb cannot be tested. CDR1 and CDR2 (germline): SGHNT, YENEEA. The CDR3 covers 15 residues. The CDR3 reads CASSQQGDFTDTQYF.

The chain employs TRBV2 and TRBJ1-2; TCRdb's D call, TRBD1, is unchecked because there is no DNA. CDR1 and CDR2 (germline): SNHLY, FYNNEI. The CDR3 contains 14 residues. The CDR3 sequence is CASSVDRGLDGYTF.